The 30 T cell receptor beta chains in this list originate from one sample, sequenced in a study of blood T cells in healthy people across ages. Combining a sample-barcoded 5' primer with a J-beta primer mix, a second PCR ran for about 6 to 11 cycles. MiXCR, run by TCRdb on the 5' RACE reads, gives a single entry per CDR3 protein. The sample shows 1.5 million or so distinct CDR3 sequences, 42% of them seen only once. The sequencing input was blood. The receptor set was obtained from a woman aged 18-29 years in good health.

The J gene is TRBJ1-3, the V gene TRBV12-3 or TRBV12-4; D gene uncertain. Trimming stripped 4 bases from V and 1 base from J, with 8 bases between. The CDR3 sequence is 14 residues long. CDR3 residues: CASSSSFSGNTIYF. CDR3 in DNA: TGTGCCAGCAGTTCCTCCTTTTCTGGAAACACCATATATTTT.

This clonotype was seen at least ten times. At one boundary the junction diverges from the germline segment, which might be a read error. The CDR3, as DNA: TGTGCCAGCAGTTCAGGTCCCAATCAGCCCCAGCATTTT. Translation gives CASSSGPNQPQHF. The J gene is TRBJ1-5, the V gene TRBV5-1; D ambiguous. The CDR3 loop spans 13 amino acids. Germline V gives CDR1 SGHRS, CDR2 YFSETQ.

This clonotype was detected a few times. J is TRBJ1-2 and V is TRBV7-2; weak D call: TRBD1 (5 bases). The V gene's germline CDR1 is SGHTA and CDR2 FQGNSA. CDR3 size: 15 residues. Trimming left V 3 bases short and J 2 bases short, with 13 bases between. The CDR3, as DNA: TGTGCCAGCAGCTTCCGAGGGGCCCCAAACTATGGCTACACCTTC. Its protein product is CASSFRGAPNYGYTF.

This clonotype was detected once. The chain combines TRBV5-4 with TRBJ2-1; the match to TRBD1 covers 10 bases. Germline V gene lookup returns CDR1 SGHNT and CDR2 YYREEE (reference sequence). J gave up 5 bases and V 4 bases, and 3 bases lay outside the gene matches. The CDR3 is made up of 14 amino acids. Here the CDR3 DNA reads TGTGCCAGCAGCGACAGGGGGCGAGACAATGAGCAGTTCTTC. Protein product: CASSDRGRDNEQFF.

The rearrangement joins TRBV12-3 or TRBV12-4 to TRBJ2-7, with 9 bases aligning to TRBD2. This CDR3 contains 21 residues. After removal of 3 bases from V and 0 bases from J, the junction contained 21 bases not matched to a gene. The CDR3 DNA is TGTGCCAGCAGTTTGCGCGGGGGGGGTCTTAGGGCGGGAGATTACTCCTACGAGCAGTACTTC. This gives the protein CASSLRGGGLRAGDYSYEQYF.

A few counts support this clonotype. In DNA form, the CDR3 reads TGTGCCAGCAGCCTGGCCTCGGGGACAGTAGAAATAAGAGGCTACACCTTC. It is translated as CASSLASGTVEIRGYTF. The chain has TRBV7-2 and TRBJ1-2; 7 positions agree with TRBD1. V was pared by 5 bases and J by 8 bases, with 20 bases of the junction left unmatched. Germline-derived CDR1 and CDR2 are SGHTA and FQGNSA. The CDR3 has 17 amino acids. The full variable domain, in which reference TRBV7-2 and TRBJ1-2 provide the parts outside the CDR3, is GAGVSQSPSNKVTEKGKDVELRCDPISGHTALYWYRQSLGQGLEFLIYFQGNSAPDKSGLPSDRFSAERTGGSVSTLTIQRTQQEDSAVYLCASSLASGTVEIRGYTFGSGTRLTVV.

CDR3 in DNA: TGTGCCATCAGTGGGGACACCTATCAGCCCCAGCATTTT. The encoded protein is CAISGDTYQPQHF. The V and J genes are TRBV10-3 and TRBJ1-5, with D tentatively TRBD1 (6 bases). The germline V and J ends were trimmed by 4 bases and 5 bases, with 9 bases remaining between them. This CDR3 is built from 13 residues. Germline-derived CDR1 and CDR2 are ENHRY and SYGVKD.

V and J are TRBV7-2 and TRBJ2-1; the D gene could be TRBD1 or TRBD2 (6 bases each). CDR1 is SGHTA, CDR2 FQGNSA, per germline. Trimming removed 3 bases at V and 4 bases at J, with 13 bases between. This CDR3 is built from 15 residues. CDR3 nucleotides: TGTGCCAGCAGCTTCGGGGGCCGGACTTACAATGAGCAGTTCTTC. Translation gives CASSFGGRTYNEQFF.

This clonotype was counted only a few times. The chain links TRBV20-1 to TRBJ1-5; TRBD1 agrees at 8 bases. The V and J ends lost 2 bases and 0 bases, in that order; junction bases with no gene match: 6. The CDR3 runs 16 residues. CDR1 and CDR2 (germline): DFQATT, SNEGSKA (reference sequence). The CDR3 region is CSARRQGPYSNQPQHF. The CDR3, as DNA: TGCAGTGCTAGACGACAGGGGCCTTATAGCAATCAGCCCCAGCATTTT.

The chain couples TRBV7-9 to TRBJ2-3, with 8 bases aligning to TRBD2. V trimming: 5 bases; J trimming: 1 base; junction bases outside the gene matches: 5. CDR3 length: 15 residues. The germline gives CDR1 SEHNR, CDR2 FQNEAQ (reference sequence). The CDR3 here is CASSVKTSGTDTQYF. The CDR3 DNA reads as TGTGCCAGCAGCGTCAAGACTAGCGGCACAGATACGCAGTATTTT.

The genes are TRBV20-1 and TRBJ2-4; either TRBD1 or TRBD2 may fit D (5 bases each). V was trimmed by 3 bases and J by 3 bases, leaving 15 bases between them. There are 15 residues in the CDR3. CDR1 is DFQATT, CDR2 SNEGSKA, per germline (reference sequence). This CDR3 reads CSASPPRGGKNIQYF. CDR3 coding DNA: TGCAGTGCTAGCCCCCCGAGGGGTGGCAAAAACATTCAGTACTTC.

There are many counts of this clonotype. This chain connects TRBV27 to TRBJ2-1, with 7 nucleotides matching TRBD1. V was pared by 5 bases and J by 4 bases, with 2 bases of the junction left unmatched. Germline values: CDR1 MNHEY, CDR2 SMNVEV (reference sequence). This CDR3 has 13 amino acids. Here the CDR3 reads CASSGTVYNEQFF. The CDR3 nucleotides are TGTGCCAGCAGTGGGACAGTTTACAATGAGCAGTTCTTC.

The chain carries TRBV7-2 and TRBJ2-1, with D perhaps being TRBD1 or TRBD2 (6 bases each). Trimming took off 3 bases at V and 8 bases at J, with 20 bases between the two ends. This CDR3 comprises 16 residues. From germline, CDR1 is SGHTA and CDR2 FQGNSA. CDR3 sequence (DNA): TGTGCCAGCAGCTTCAGAGGGGGGCCTGGACTCGATGAGCAGTTCTTC. It codes for CASSFRGGPGLDEQFF.

The CDR3 protein is CSVSPAGGRGTDTQYF. CDR3 DNA sequence: TGCAGTGTTAGCCCCGCTGGCGGGAGGGGCACAGATACGCAGTATTTT. The V and J genes are TRBV20-1 and TRBJ2-3; 9 bases line up with TRBD2. The CDR3 covers 16 residues. CDR1 DFQATT and CDR2 SNEGSKA come from the germline V gene (reference sequence). V lost 7 bases, J lost 1 base, and 12 bases stayed unmatched.

The table lists this clonotype with a few counts. At one boundary the junction diverges from the germline segment, which might be a read error. J is TRBJ2-5 and V is TRBV4-1; D is uncertain. From germline, CDR1 is MGHRA and CDR2 YSYEKL. The CDR3 loop spans 14 amino acids. Here the CDR3 DNA reads TGCGCCAGCCGCCAACCCCACAGTCAAGAGACCCAGTACTTC. Its protein is CASRQPHSQETQYF.

The chain carries TRBV6-2 or TRBV6-3 and TRBJ2-5, with D maybe TRBD2 (6 bases). The CDR3 sequence is 16 residues long. V shed 6 bases and J shed 3 bases, with 20 bases lying between them. CDR1 MNHEY and CDR2 SVGEGT come from the germline V gene. This CDR3 reads CASRPRWAGLEETQYF. The CDR3 DNA is TGTGCCAGCAGGCCCCGTTGGGCGGGGTTAGAAGAGACCCAGTACTTC.

Details on this clonotype: A read error may explain this, as a much larger clone is one base away. The V and J genes are TRBV7-3 and TRBJ2-7; TRBD2 aligns across 13 bases. The V and J ends lost 2 bases and 7 bases, in that order; junction bases with no gene match: 8. The germline CDR1 and CDR2 sequences are SGHTA and FQGTGA. The CDR3 consists of 16 residues. The CDR3, as DNA: TGTGCCAGCAGCTTATCGGGACTAGCGGGGTACAATGAGCAGTACTTC. This gives the protein CASSLSGLAGYNEQYF.

The gene calls are TRBV5-1 and TRBJ2-4, with D possibly being TRBD1 or TRBD2 (6 bases each). CDR3 length: 15 residues. The germline V gene has CDR1 SGHRS and CDR2 YFSETQ. Between the trimmed V and J ends, which lost 0 bases and 6 bases, there was a span of 13 bases. The CDR3 nucleotides are TGCGCCAGCAGCTTGGTCCCGGGGGCTAGAAACATTCAGTACTTC. Translated: CASSLVPGARNIQYF.

In its sample, this clonotype was seen once. Written as DNA, the CDR3 is TGTGCCAGCAGCCAAGAAACAGATGTCCCTATGTCTGAGCAGTTCTTC. It encodes CASSQETDVPMSEQFF. This rearrangement joins TRBV3-1 to TRBJ2-1; no clear D. The CDR3 covers 16 residues. CDR1 and CDR2 (germline): LGHDT, YNNKEL (reference sequence). V lost 0 bases, J lost 9 bases, and 18 bases lay in between.

The CDR3 reads CASGEERTTNEKLFF. Here the CDR3 DNA reads TGCGCCAGCGGTGAGGAACGAACAACTAATGAAAAACTGTTTTTT. J is TRBJ1-4 and V is TRBV4-3, with unresolved D. Per germline, CDR1 LGHNA and CDR2 YSLEER. V dropped 8 bases and J dropped 0 bases, with 13 bases sitting between them. The CDR3 spans 15 residues.

Only a few counts were recorded for this clonotype. This chain connects TRBV11-2 to TRBJ2-1, with D hard to call. With 5 bases removed from V and 15 bases from J, the gap between germline ends came to 17 bases. Germline V gives CDR1 SGHAT, CDR2 FQNNGV. CDR3 size: 12 residues. The CDR3 reads CASSDQVGLPFF. CDR3 DNA: TGTGCCAGCAGCGACCAAGTCGGGTTGCCGTTCTTC.

The V gene is TRBV27, the J gene TRBJ1-2; D call uncertain. The germline V gene has CDR1 MNHEY and CDR2 SMNVEV (reference sequence). This CDR3 is built from 14 residues. Trimming left V 3 bases short and J 2 bases short, with 10 bases between. The CDR3 reads CASSFVGTNYGYTF. Here the CDR3 DNA reads TGTGCCAGCAGTTTTGTGGGCACCAACTATGGCTACACCTTC.

The chain has TRBV2 and TRBJ2-1; 7 bases match TRBD1. This CDR3 region has 16 residues. The germline V gene encodes CDR1 SNHLY and CDR2 FYNNEI. The V gene end was trimmed by 5 bases and the J gene end by 6 bases; junction bases not matched to a gene: 13. The CDR3 region is CASSPETGQSFNEQFF. The DNA for the CDR3 is TGTGCCAGCAGTCCCGAGACAGGGCAATCGTTCAATGAGCAGTTCTTC. Using reference TRBV2 and TRBJ2-1 for the parts outside the CDR3, the full variable domain is EPEVTQTPSHQVTQMGQEVILRCVPISNHLYFYWYRQILGQKVEFLVSFYNNEISEKSEIFDDQFSVERPDGSNFTLKIRSTKLEDSAMYFCASSPETGQSFNEQFFGPGTRLTVL.

The rearrangement joins TRBV24-1 to TRBJ2-3; the D call may be TRBD1 or TRBD2 (5 bases each). The germline V and J ends were trimmed by 5 bases and 1 base, with 12 bases remaining between them. From germline, CDR1 is KGHDR and CDR2 SFDVKD. The CDR3 loop spans 15 amino acids. The CDR3 DNA reads as TGTGCCACCAGTGCCGGGGTGGGACGCACAGATACGCAGTATTTT. Its protein product is CATSAGVGRTDTQYF.

The rearrangement uses TRBV20-1 and TRBJ2-1; D remains ambiguous. CDR1 and CDR2 from the germline V gene are DFQATT and SNEGSKA (reference sequence). Trimming removed 6 bases from V and 5 bases from J, with 17 bases in between. CDR3 length: 14 amino acids. As DNA, the CDR3 is TGCAGTGCCCTTACTTTCCGAGCGAACAATGAGCAGTTCTTC. It specifies CSALTFRANNEQFF.

V and J are TRBV20-1 and TRBJ2-1; 13 bases line up with TRBD2. There are 12 residues in the CDR3. Germline CDR1 is DFQATT and CDR2 is SNEGSKA (reference sequence). Trimming removed 5 bases from V and 9 bases from J; junction bases left unmatched: 1. CDR3 sequence (DNA): TGCAGTGCTTGGACTAGCGGGAGTGAGCAGTTCTTC. Translation: CSAWTSGSEQFF.

This chain links TRBV7-2 with TRBJ2-7; D not certain. V lost 5 bases to trimming and J lost 6 bases, with 14 bases between them. The CDR3 has 13 residues. CDR1 is SGHTA and CDR2 is FQGNSA in the germline V gene. Here the CDR3 reads CASSPRLVSEQYF. The CDR3 region has the DNA TGTGCCAGCAGCCCGAGACTCGTCTCCGAGCAGTACTTC.

V gene TRBV12-3 or TRBV12-4 combines with J gene TRBJ1-1; D gene ambiguous. CDR3 length: 12 amino acids. With 2 bases removed from V and 7 bases from J, the gap between germline ends came to 8 bases. CDR3 DNA: TGTGCCAGCAGTTTATCGGGGATTGAAGCTTTCTTT. It codes for CASSLSGIEAFF.

Only a few counts were recorded for this clonotype. The rearrangement links TRBV11-1 to TRBJ2-1; TRBD2 matches at 11 bases. The CDR3 loop spans 14 amino acids. Germline CDR1 reads SGHAT; CDR2 reads FQDESV (reference sequence). Trimming cost V 7 bases and J 8 bases; bases outside gene matches: 7. The CDR3 sequence is CASTALAGGDEQFF. The CDR3, as DNA: TGTGCCAGCACCGCATTAGCGGGAGGGGATGAGCAGTTCTTC.

V usage is TRBV14 and J usage is TRBJ1-2; TRBD1 matches at 9 bases. The CDR3 totals 14 residues. Germline lookup yields CDR1 SGHDN and CDR2 FVKESK. V trimming: 5 bases; J trimming: 4 bases; junction bases outside the gene matches: 5. CDR3 nucleotide sequence: TGTGCCAGCAGCGCCCAACAGGGGGCCTATGGCTACACCTTC. Residues: CASSAQQGAYGYTF.